This TCR beta chain comes out of a study of technical replicates of blood from a few donors. V was cut by 0 bases and J by 8 bases, with 11 bases left in between. The CDR3 covers 13 residues. Germline CDR1 reads SGDLS; CDR2 reads YYNGEE. Sequencing used immunoSEQ multiplex PCR; TCRdb keeps in-frame clones, though not all of them. Of 65,000 to 90,000 clones in the sample, roughly 90% were seen once. The sequence derives from a human donor in good health. Some clones in this sample may be carry-over from other donors' samples. The rearrangement links TRBV9 to TRBJ1-2, with a tentative D call TRBD1 (5 bases). What was sequenced was PBMCs. The CDR3 region has the DNA TGTGCCAGCAGCGTAGGGGGCTTTGGCGGCTACACCTTC. This codes for CASSVGGFGGYTF.